Listed below are T cell receptor beta chains from one sample, sequenced in a study of CD4 T cells in relation to SARS-CoV-2 and coronaviruses. Profiled with immunoSEQ multiplex PCR; TCRdb holds only in-frame clones, not every one. The table lists around 23,000 clones, less than 75% of them singletons. Their antigens remain unidentified. The sample taken for sequencing was CD4+ T cells from PBMCs, cultured in vitro. Receptors were obtained from a human donor in good health. Both conserved end residues are part of each CDR3. D genes are given only for firm matches. Expanded clones are given a class, and other clones once, few, many or no size at all.

V gene	J gene	D gene	clone size	CDR3 length	CDR3 DNA	CDR3 protein
TRBV9	TRBJ2-7	NA	NA	17	TGTGCCAGCAGCGTAGACTGGGGGCAGGGCAGGACCTACGAGCAGTACTTC	CASSVDWGQGRTYEQYF
TRBV7-9	TRBJ2-5	NA	NA	13	TGTGCCAGCAGCTTAGGGCAGGGGGAGACCCAGTACTTC	CASSLGQGETQYF
TRBV7-2	TRBJ1-1	NA	large	13	TGTGCCAGCAGCCACTACGAGGGGCCTGAAGCTTTCTTT	CASSHYEGPEAFF
TRBV27	TRBJ2-7	NA	NA	11	TGTGCCAGTGGGGTCGGACACGAGCAGTACTTC	CASGVGHEQYF
TRBV7-8	TRBJ2-7	NA	NA	14	TGTGCCAGCAGCTCGTCACGGACGGTCTACGAGCAGTACTTC	CASSSSRTVYEQYF
TRBV12-3/TRBV12-4	TRBJ1-2	NA	NA	11	TGTGCCAGCAGTTTTGGGTCCGGCTACACCTTC	CASSFGSGYTF
TRBV6-2/TRBV6-3	TRBJ2-7	NA	NA	15	TGTGCCAGCAGTTACAGTGGTGTGAACAACTACGAGCAGTACTTC	CASSYSGVNNYEQYF
TRBV11-2	TRBJ1-2	NA	NA	13	TGTGCCAGCAGCTTGGACTCCTTACGGGGCTACACCTTC	CASSLDSLRGYTF
TRBV6-2/TRBV6-3	TRBJ2-1	TRBD2	once	19	TGTGCCAGCAGTCCGGGACTAGCGGGAGGCCCCGCTTCCTACAATGAGCAGTTCTTC	CASSPGLAGGPASYNEQFF
TRBV7-8	TRBJ2-7	TRBD2	few	16	TGTGCCAGCAGCACCCGACTAGCGGGAGTGGACTACGAGCAGTACTTC	CASSTRLAGVDYEQYF
TRBV5-6	TRBJ2-3	NA	NA	14	TGTGCCAGCAGCCCGGAAGGGTCCACAGATACGCAGTATTTT	CASSPEGSTDTQYF
TRBV11-3	TRBJ2-1	NA	NA	15	TGTGCCAGCAGCTCGCAAATTAGCTCCTACAATGAGCAGTTCTTC	CASSSQISSYNEQFF
TRBV12-3/TRBV12-4	TRBJ2-1	NA	NA	13	TGTGCCAGCTGGTGGGAAGTCTACAATGAGCAGTTCTTC	CASWWEVYNEQFF
TRBV25-1	TRBJ1-1	NA	NA	15	TGTGCCAGCAGCCTACCCGGGACGGGGAACACTGAAGCTTTCTTT	CASSLPGTGNTEAFF
TRBV14	TRBJ2-6	TRBD1	NA	15	TGTGCCAGCAGCCCGACAGGGTCTGGGGCCAACGTCCTGACTTTC	CASSPTGSGANVLTF
TRBV6-5	TRBJ2-2	NA	NA	13	TGTGCCAGCAGAGGGCGTCAAGCCGGGGAGCTGTTTTTT	CASRGRQAGELFF
TRBV12-3/TRBV12-4	TRBJ2-1	NA	NA	13	TGTGCCAGCGGACTGCCGGGGGACAATGAGCAGTTCTTC	CASGLPGDNEQFF
TRBV3-1/TRBV3-2	TRBJ1-3	NA	NA	14	TGTGCCAGCAGCCCGTGGGACTCTGGAAACACCATATATTTT	CASSPWDSGNTIYF
TRBV28	TRBJ2-3	TRBD2	NA	13	TGTGCCAGCCGGGACTACCCCACAGATACGCAGTATTTT	CASRDYPTDTQYF
TRBV3-1/TRBV3-2	TRBJ1-5	NA	NA	13	TGTGCCAGCAGCCGGTCGACAGATCAGCCCCAGCATTTT	CASSRSTDQPQHF
TRBV5-6	TRBJ1-1	NA	once	13	TGTGCCAGCAGCTTTGGAGGAAACACTGAAGCTTTCTTT	CASSFGGNTEAFF
TRBV11-2	TRBJ1-4	NA	NA	14	TGTGCCAGCACCAACGTCGGAGCTAATGAAAAACTGTTTTTT	CASTNVGANEKLFF
TRBV4-2	TRBJ2-1	TRBD2	few	15	TGTGCCAGCAGCCCCATAGCGGGAGGGGGCAATGAGCAGTTCTTC	CASSPIAGGGNEQFF
TRBV5-1	TRBJ2-1	NA	few	16	TGCGCCAGCAGCTGGGGGAATAGCGGTGGGAACAATGAGCAGTTCTTC	CASSWGNSGGNNEQFF
TRBV7-3	TRBJ2-5	TRBD1	NA	15	TGTGCCAGCAGCTTATGGGGGACAGGGGCTCACACCCAGTACTTC	CASSLWGTGAHTQYF
TRBV30	TRBJ2-2	TRBD2	NA	15	TGTGCCGGCGATAGCGGGAGTAATCTTTCCGGGGAGCTGTTTTTT	CAGDSGSNLSGELFF
TRBV7-9	TRBJ2-7	TRBD1	NA	16	TGTGCCAGCAGCGGTAGCCCGCAGGGGGCGGGGTACGAGCAGTACTTC	CASSGSPQGAGYEQYF
TRBV5-1	TRBJ2-6	NA	NA	15	TGCGCCAGCAGCTTGGGGGTTACTGGGGCCAACGTCCTGACTTTC	CASSLGVTGANVLTF
TRBV5-1	TRBJ1-4	TRBD1	NA	15	TGCGCCAGCAGCGCGGGGACAGGACTTAATGAAAAACTGTTTTTT	CASSAGTGLNEKLFF
TRBV19	TRBJ1-2	NA	NA	14	TGTGCCAGTACTCCCCGGGGGGGCGACTATGGCTACACCTTC	CASTPRGGDYGYTF
TRBV10-3	TRBJ1-3	NA	NA	15	TGTGCCATCAGTTGGGCGGGGGCCTCCGGAAACACCATATATTTT	CAISWAGASGNTIYF
TRBV12-3/TRBV12-4	TRBJ1-1	NA	NA	13	TGTGCCAGCAGTTCGACAGAGAACACTGAAGCTTTCTTT	CASSSTENTEAFF
TRBV4-1	TRBJ2-7	NA	NA	14	TGCGCCAGCAGCCAAGTTCAGTTCTCCTACGAGCAGTACTTC	CASSQVQFSYEQYF
TRBV5-5	TRBJ2-1	NA	NA	15	TGTGCCAGCAGCCCCTTTAGTGGGGGCGGTTTGACGCAGTTCTTC	CASSPFSGGGLTQFF
TRBV2	TRBJ1-4	TRBD1	NA	17	TGTGCCAGCAGCGTAGGGACAGGGGGCGGTAGAGACGAAAAACTGTTTTTT	CASSVGTGGGRDEKLFF
TRBV5-6	TRBJ2-5	TRBD2	NA	15	TGTGCCAGCAGCTTGTCGGGACTAGCGGAAGAGACCCAGTACTTC	CASSLSGLAEETQYF
TRBV7-7	TRBJ2-2	NA	few	14	TGTGCCGGAGTGGGATCATCAACTACGGGGGAGCTGTTTTTT	CAGVGSSTTGELFF
TRBV28	TRBJ1-2	NA	once	13	TGTGCCAGCCGCGAGCAGGGGAACTATGGCTACACCTTC	CASREQGNYGYTF
TRBV7-9	TRBJ1-2	NA	NA	13	TGTGCCAGCAGCCCCACCCGGGGCTATGGCTACACCTTC	CASSPTRGYGYTF
TRBV6-1	TRBJ1-2	NA	NA	15	TGTGCCAGCAGTGAAGCATTACTCTCGGCGGGGGGCTACACCTTC	CASSEALLSAGGYTF